The T cell receptor (beta chain) under discussion was sequenced for a study of T cells in Graves' hyperthyroidism and ophthalmopathy. Looking at the study overall: Any treatment followed the collection of peripheral blood at initial diagnosis. The study, taken as a whole, reports: In simple terms, a model built on 13 V-J features told ophthalmopathy apart from stable hyperthyroidism. Most clonotypes expanded in thyroid above 0.001 were likewise present in blood.

The CDR3 is made up of 15 amino acids. Trimming cost V 6 bases and J 5 bases; bases outside gene matches: 12. From germline, CDR1 is SGHNT and CDR2 YENEEA. This clonotype was seen only a few times. Its specificity is not known. Reasons for excluding patients were uncontrolled infection, other autoimmune disease, pregnancy or lactation. Template material for amplifying TCR beta CDR3 regions consisted of RNA transcripts. Initially, a first-round RT-PCR of the TCR CDR3 employed the HTBI primer set. One entry per CDR3 protein, called by TCRdb with MiXCR from the multiplex PCR reads. The sample consists of approximately 690,000 distinct CDR3 sequences, 20% to 25% of them appearing once.

This receptor was identified in a man under 40 with Graves' ophthalmopathy. Specimen: blood. This sequence joins TRBV11-3 and TRBJ2-7; TRBD1 agrees at 8 bases. Here the CDR3 DNA reads TGTGCCAGCAGGCCGGACAGGGTCATGGATCACGAGCAGTACTTC. Its protein product is CASRPDRVMDHEQYF.